A selection of T cell receptor beta chains follows, all from one sample in a study of blood T cell repertoires in COVID-19. TCRdb keeps only in-frame clones here, not all; method: immunoSEQ multiplex PCR. The sample carries a few hundred thousand clones, approximately 90% recorded once. The source material was peripheral blood. The receptor set was obtained from a man aged 50-60 years with acute or convalescent COVID-19. The CDR3 runs from the conserved cysteine through the conserved F or W. A clone size is listed for some rows: how often the clone was seen (once, few, many), or a class if it is expanded.

cdr3_aa clone_size v_call
CASSSGTLLRRLNTEAFF . TRBV19
CASRDPYGRTLHF . TRBV2
CASIRDRANEKLFF once TRBV6-5
CASSPGGTGGLLFF . TRBV5-8
CASSPKQGSNQPQHF . TRBV4-2
CASSYSTDYGYTF . TRBV6-5
CASSLSTGGGYTF . TRBV9
CASSLGFAGNTEAFF . TRBV5-1
CASSVEQMNTGELFF . TRBV9
CASSTDSSYNSPLHF . TRBV19
CASTQSPGTGNYEQYF once TRBV5-5
CASSLTQGYYSNQPQHF . TRBV7-6
CASSWDRNNEQFF . TRBV5-6
CASSSRGTGVYEQYF . TRBV11-2
CASSWYAQEAQYF once TRBV12-3/TRBV12-4
CASTPPGAYNQPQHF . TRBV6-5
CASRTGTGSYNEQFF . TRBV2
CASSLQGTNEKLFF . TRBV5-1
CATSRDLAGNTEAFF . TRBV15
CSVEGGQGTYEQYF . TRBV29-1
CASSFGGDRVRNEQFF . TRBV5-1
CASSFQPRPERKYEQYF . TRBV5-1
CASSRETGAYEQYF . TRBV6-5
CASSYGGQGGGYTF . TRBV6-5
CAWSVHRGGNEKLFF . TRBV30
CASSLLANYGYTF . TRBV12-3/TRBV12-4
CASSLGKTGPNSPLHF once TRBV7-8
CASSTRGTGANVLTF . TRBV19